This T cell receptor (beta chain) was identified during a study of T cells after yellow fever vaccination. Study details: Low-cell-number fractions were prepared with SMART-Seq v4 Ultra Low Input.

UMIs and a universal primer site were added when TCR cDNA was made by 5'RACE template switching. TCRdb independently ran MiXCR on the 5' RACE reads; one entry per CDR3 protein. The table shows approximately 300,000 distinct CDR3 sequences, with around 10% occurring only once. The ends were cut back, 1 base at V and 2 bases at J, with 6 bases in the middle. The CDR3 is made up of 15 amino acids. Germline CDR1 LNHDA, CDR2 SQIVND (reference sequence). The chain employs TRBV19 and TRBJ2-6; unclear D gene. Sequencing was performed on CD4+ T cells sorted from PBMCs, taken 45 days after the yellow fever booster vaccination. This receptor was identified in a man aged 18-30 years who received the YFV17D yellow fever vaccine. CDR3: CASSIGGPGANVLTF. The CDR3 DNA sequence: TGTGCCAGTAGTATAGGCGGTCCTGGGGCCAACGTCCTGACTTTC.